One and the same sample provided the 21 T cell receptor beta chains below, sequenced in a study of blood T cell repertoires in COVID-19. The repertoire was sequenced with immunoSEQ multiplex PCR; TCRdb's copy has only in-frame clones and lacks some. The sample includes about 120,000 clones, more than 70% of them seen just once. The sample taken for sequencing was peripheral blood. Source of these receptors: a man aged 45 to 65 with acute or convalescent COVID-19.

The chain couples TRBV28 to TRBJ1-2; D is perhaps TRBD1 (5 bases). Between the trimmed V and J ends, which lost 1 base and 5 bases, there was a span of 11 bases. The CDR3 totals 14 residues. From germline, CDR1 is MDHEN and CDR2 SYDVKM. In nucleotides, the CDR3 is TGTGCCAGCAGTTTATCAGGGTCCCGGTATGGCTACACCTTC. Translation gives CASSLSGSRYGYTF.

There are a few counts of this clone. The V call is TRBV10-2, the J call TRBJ2-5; a possible D gene is TRBD2 (5 bases). This CDR3 comprises 12 residues. Germline loops: CDR1 WSHSY, CDR2 SAAADI. V was clipped by 4 bases and J by 5 bases, with 8 bases between them. Written as DNA, the CDR3 is TGCGCCAGCAGTGTTGGCGGGGAGACCCAGTACTTC. This encodes CASSVGGETQYF.

The CDR3 bases are TGTGCCTCCAAAGGACAGATCAATCAGCCCCAGCATTTT. Translating gives CASKGQINQPQHF. The chain links TRBV19 to TRBJ1-5; D is perhaps TRBD1 (6 bases). V lost 11 bases to trimming and J lost 3 bases, with 14 bases between them. There are 13 residues in the CDR3. CDR1 is LNHDA, CDR2 SQIVND, per germline (reference sequence).

The chain couples TRBV28 to TRBJ1-5, with D possibly TRBD1 on 6 matching bases. CDR3 length: 14 amino acids. Trimming took 7 bases from V and 6 from J, leaving 16 bases between them. Per germline, CDR1 MDHEN and CDR2 SYDVKM. In DNA, the CDR3 is TGTGCCAGCATATGGGGACAACTCATTCAGCCCCAGCATTTT. This sequence encodes CASIWGQLIQPQHF.

The gene calls are TRBV28 and TRBJ2-7, with TRBD1 matching over 10 bases. CDR1 MDHEN and CDR2 SYDVKM come from the germline V gene. The trim removed 6 bases at V and 5 bases at J, leaving 10 bases unmatched. The CDR3 totals 15 residues. CDR3 sequence: CASSLEGQGTHEQYF. CDR3 sequence (DNA): TGTGCCAGCAGCCTGGAGGGACAGGGGACCCACGAGCAGTACTTC.

V usage is TRBV28 and J usage is TRBJ1-2; 7 positions match TRBD1. CDR1 MDHEN and CDR2 SYDVKM come from the germline V gene. The CDR3 contains 15 residues. V dropped 5 bases and J dropped 2; count of bases not matched to a gene: 8. CDR3 region: CASSPPGTENYGYTF. The CDR3 DNA reads TGTGCCAGCAGTCCCCCCGGGACAGAGAACTATGGCTACACCTTC.

V is TRBV27 and J is TRBJ2-7; TRBD2 matches 9 bases. The germline CDR1 and CDR2 sequences are MNHEY and SMNVEV (reference sequence). The junction had 0 bases not matched to a gene; V was cut back by 3 bases and J by 3 bases. The CDR3 has 13 amino acids. This CDR3 is CASSFSGSYEQYF. In DNA form, the CDR3 reads TGTGCCAGCAGTTTTAGCGGGAGCTACGAGCAGTACTTC.

The chain joins TRBV6-5 to TRBJ1-2; D is possibly TRBD1 (6 bases). CDR3 length: 14 residues. Germline CDR1 and CDR2: MNHEY and SVGAGI. Between the trimmed V and J ends, which lost 2 bases and 3 bases, there was a span of 10 bases. DNA for the CDR3: TGTGCCAGCAGTTACGTCGGACAGCACTATGGCTACACCTTC. Amino acid sequence: CASSYVGQHYGYTF.

This sequence joins TRBV27 and TRBJ1-1; 8 bases match TRBD1. The V and J ends lost 6 bases and 1 base, in that order; junction bases with no gene match: 7. Germline lookup yields CDR1 MNHEY and CDR2 SMNVEV (reference sequence). This CDR3 has 15 amino acids. The CDR3 loop reads CASRRRGRENTEAFF. The CDR3 coding sequence is TGTGCCAGCAGACGCAGGGGGCGGGAGAACACTGAAGCTTTCTTT.

The chain is built from TRBV15 and TRBJ2-1, with a tentative D call TRBD2 (6 bases). The ends were cut back, 5 bases at V and 0 bases at J, with 8 bases in the middle. Germline V CDR1 and CDR2: LNHNV, YYDKDF (reference sequence). This CDR3 spans 14 amino acids. CDR3 in amino acids: CATSFGSSYNEQFF. DNA for the CDR3: TGTGCCACCAGCTTCGGGAGCTCCTACAATGAGCAGTTCTTC.

The J gene is TRBJ2-5, the V gene TRBV6-5, with D possibly TRBD2 on 5 matching bases. The germline V and J ends were trimmed by 0 bases and 3 bases, with 8 bases remaining between them. CDR3 length: 14 amino acids. Germline V lookup: CDR1 MNHEY, CDR2 SVGAGI. The CDR3 spells CASSYSRGKETQYF. The CDR3 nucleotides read TGTGCCAGCAGTTACTCCCGAGGGAAAGAGACCCAGTACTTC.

CDR3 bases: TGTGCCAGTAGTATTTCTGTTGTCTCCTACAATGAGCAGTTCTTC. Translation gives CASSISVVSYNEQFF. The V gene is TRBV19, the J gene TRBJ2-1, with D unresolved. The germline V gene has CDR1 LNHDA and CDR2 SQIVND (reference sequence). V lost 3 bases to trimming and J lost 0 bases, with 9 bases between them. This CDR3 region has 15 residues.

The chain is built from TRBV10-2 and TRBJ1-6; D might be TRBD1 (5 bases). V lost 2 bases and J lost 6, with 8 bases in between. Germline assignment: CDR1 WSHSY and CDR2 SAAADI. This CDR3 is 14 amino acids long. CDR3 nucleotide sequence: TGCGCCAGCAGTGAGCAGGGCTTTAATTCACCCCTCCACTTT. This codes for CASSEQGFNSPLHF.

The rearrangement uses TRBV5-1 and TRBJ1-2; weak D call: TRBD1 (5 bases). This CDR3 has 17 residues. From germline, CDR1 is SGHRS and CDR2 YFSETQ. Trimming removed 0 bases from V and 2 bases from J, with 17 bases in between. CDR3 sequence (DNA): TGCGCCAGCAGCTTGGCTCTGGCAGGGCGGTCAAACTATGGCTACACCTTC. As protein: CASSLALAGRSNYGYTF.

The chain carries TRBV5-5 and TRBJ1-3; TRBD1 is a possible D gene (5 bases). This CDR3 contains 16 residues. In germline, CDR1 is SGHKS, CDR2 YYEKEE (reference sequence). The V gene lost 10 bases and the J gene lost 2 bases, with 22 bases spanning the gap. The CDR3 protein is CASHSGGTSAGNTIYF. CDR3 in DNA: TGTGCCTCCCATTCGGGGGGGACCTCGGCTGGAAACACCATATATTTT. Using reference TRBV5-5 and TRBJ1-3 for the parts outside the CDR3, the full variable domain is DAGVTQSPTHLIKTRGQQVTLRCSPISGHKSVSWYQQVLGQGPQFIFQYYEKEERGRGNFPDRFSARQFPNYSSELNVNALLLGDSALYLCASHSGGTSAGNTIYFGEGSWLTVV.

V gene TRBV7-2 combines with J gene TRBJ1-6, with TRBD1 matching 7 bases. V gave up 2 bases and J gave up 10 bases; unmatched junction bases: 8. Germline CDR1 is SGHTA and CDR2 is FQGNSA. CDR3 length: 15 residues. Written as DNA, the CDR3 is TGTGCCAGCAGCTTACTGACAGGGAGCAGCTCACCCCTCCACTTT. Translating it yields CASSLLTGSSSPLHF.

The genes are TRBV6-1 and TRBJ2-3; D is undetermined. V gave up 2 bases and J gave up 3 bases, with 15 bases separating them. This CDR3 spans 16 amino acids. Germline loops: CDR1 MNHNS, CDR2 SASEGT. CDR3 DNA sequence: TGTGCCAGCAGTGAATTGATTAAGAGTTGGACAGATACGCAGTATTTT. Protein sequence: CASSELIKSWTDTQYF.

This chain connects TRBV5-4 to TRBJ1-2; the match to TRBD1 covers 7 bases. CDR1 is SGHNT and CDR2 is YYREEE in the germline V gene (reference sequence). The V segment lost 2 bases and the J segment 7 bases; nucleotides outside the gene matches: 2. The CDR3 contains 12 residues. This CDR3 reads CASSFDRVGYTF. For the CDR3, the DNA is TGTGCCAGCAGCTTCGACAGGGTTGGCTACACCTTC.

The V and J genes are TRBV7-9 and TRBJ1-4, with no clear D. The CDR3 is 12 residues long. With 10 bases removed from V and 3 bases from J, the gap between germline ends came to 9 bases. CDR1 SEHNR and CDR2 FQNEAQ come from the germline V gene (reference sequence). CDR3 DNA sequence: TGTGCCACTGACGGGTCTAATGAAAAACTGTTTTTT. This translates into CATDGSNEKLFF.

This chain links TRBV28 with TRBJ2-7, with TRBD1 matching 8 bases. V gave up 3 bases and J gave up 5 bases; unmatched junction bases: 15. The CDR3 loop spans 17 amino acids. The V gene's germline CDR1 is MDHEN and CDR2 SYDVKM. CDR3 bases: TGTGCCAGCAGTTTTCATTCTCCGCAGGGGGCCGGGGACGAGCAGTACTTC. Protein product: CASSFHSPQGAGDEQYF.

The V call is TRBV25-1, the J call TRBJ2-7; 7 nucleotides match TRBD1. Germline assignment: CDR1 MGHDK and CDR2 SYGVNS. The CDR3 runs to 13 residues. Trimming at V came to 6 bases and at J to 2 bases, leaving 4 bases not matched to a gene. The CDR3 DNA reads TGTGCCAGCAGCAACAGGGGTGCCTACGAGCAGTACTTC. It encodes CASSNRGAYEQYF.